The clone carrying this T cell receptor (beta chain) was seen only a few times. The V segment lost 3 bases and the J segment 4 bases; nucleotides outside the gene matches: 6. CDR1 is LGHNA and CDR2 is YNFKEQ in the germline V gene. The CDR3 spans 15 residues. This sample was taken from a study of blood T cell repertoires in COVID-19. Study-wide background: Acute and convalescent COVID-19 samples came from the United States, Italy and Spain.

In the authors' methods: Using reference gene primer amplification, nucleated cell counts were estimated. The method was immunoSEQ multiplex PCR; TCRdb's version includes in-frame clones alone and lacks a portion of them. That table supplies the V and J calls and clone size; D and trimming were determined from the DNA. The sample lists 230,000 or so clones, roughly 76% seen once, with 5.1% in the top ten. The V gene is TRBV4-2, the J gene TRBJ1-1; TRBD1 agrees at 9 bases. Material for sequencing was peripheral blood. The clonotype comes from a human donor in a cohort sampled during active COVID-19. DNA of the CDR3: TGTGCCAGCAGCCAGAAGACAGGGGGTCCCACTGAAGCTTTCTTT. The encoded protein is CASSQKTGGPTEAFF.